These 23 T cell receptor beta chains came from one sample sequenced in a study of patients and donors after allogeneic stem cell transplantation (dated by TCRdb to 2020 to 2021). The library was built by means of RT-PCR. TCRdb names NextSeq 550 as the instrument used. In TCRdb, the public reads were trimmed at Q25 with fastp and aligned with MiXCR, with productive beta chains retained. Under each unique CDR3 protein, matching rows form one entry showing the most common genes and DNA. The sample table contains about 960,000 distinct CDR3 sequences; only one count was recorded for roughly 18% of them. 6% of the sample belongs to the ten largest clones. Sequencing used blood, either unsorted or a sorted T cell fraction (not recorded which). Receptors were obtained from a human donor who was either an allogeneic HSCT recipient or a stem cell or donor lymphocyte infusion donor (not recorded which). It is not recorded whose cells these are; they may come from a transplant donor.

This clonotype was picked up a small number of times. The V and J genes are TRBV20-1 and TRBJ1-6, with TRBD1 matching over 7 bases. The V segment lost 6 bases and the J segment 7 bases; nucleotides outside the gene matches: 9. Looked up from germline, CDR1 is DFQATT and CDR2 is SNEGSKA (reference sequence). This CDR3 comprises 14 residues. CDR3 DNA sequence: TGCAGTGCCAGCCCGGGACAGCCAAATTCACCCCTCCACTTT. It codes for CSASPGQPNSPLHF.

The chain couples TRBV7-9 to TRBJ1-4; no clear D gene. Germline values: CDR1 SEHNR, CDR2 FQNEAQ (reference sequence). CDR3 size: 15 residues. V lost 5 bases and J 0 bases, leaving 10 bases between the germline ends. CDR3 nucleotides: TGTGCCAGCAGCACAATGGGGACAACTAATGAAAAACTGTTTTTT. This sequence encodes CASSTMGTTNEKLFF.

This clonotype was found many times. V and J are TRBV12-3 or TRBV12-4 and TRBJ1-2; TRBD1 matches 9 bases. The CDR3 extends over 14 amino acids. The trim removed 6 bases at V and 8 bases at J, leaving 10 bases unmatched. Here the CDR3 DNA reads TGTGCCAGCAGCCCGGGACAGGGTAGTGACGGCTACACCTTC. Protein sequence: CASSPGQGSDGYTF.

There are many counts of this clonotype. The CDR3 nucleotides are TGTGCCAGCAGTTTTCTATTGAGACACGAGCAGTACTTC. This sequence encodes CASSFLLRHEQYF. The chain joins TRBV12-3 or TRBV12-4 to TRBJ2-7; D is uncertain. Between the trimmed V and J ends, which lost 3 bases and 5 bases, there was a span of 11 bases. The CDR3 length is 13 residues.

The genes are TRBV7-2 and TRBJ2-2; 9 bases are shared with TRBD1. In germline, CDR1 is SGHTA, CDR2 FQGNSA. This CDR3 comprises 16 residues. V shed 4 bases and J 9 bases; nucleotides not matched to a gene: 12. CDR3 sequence reads: CASSSGRGQGNWELFF. CDR3 nucleotide sequence: TGTGCCAGCAGCTCTGGGAGAGGACAGGGGAATTGGGAGCTGTTTTTT.

The chain joins TRBV27 to TRBJ2-1; 7 bases are a match to TRBD2. Per germline, CDR1 MNHEY and CDR2 SMNVEV (reference sequence). The CDR3 runs 15 residues. Germline trimming cut 7 bases from V and 1 base from J; bases unmatched to any gene: 7. CDR3 DNA sequence: TGTGCCAGCAATTTGGGGGGGGGATCCTACAATGAGCAGTTCTTC. It is translated as CASNLGGGSYNEQFF.

V is TRBV4-3 and J is TRBJ2-2; D unclear. The CDR3 sequence is 16 residues long. The V end was cut by 3 bases, the J end by 4 bases, with 15 bases between. Looked up from germline, CDR1 is LGHNA and CDR2 is YSLEER. CDR3 nucleotides: TGCGCCAGCAGCCAGGCCGGTGGGCGCAGCACCGGGGAGCTGTTTTTT. Protein: CASSQAGGRSTGELFF.

V is TRBV12-5 and J is TRBJ2-1; the match to TRBD1 covers 11 bases. Trimming took 5 bases from V and 9 from J; bases not matched to a gene: 9. The CDR3 is 15 amino acids. Germline V lookup: CDR1 LGHNT, CDR2 FRNRAP. The CDR3 DNA is TGTGCTAGTGGTGCCGGGACAGGGGGTCCAGTTGAGCAGTTCTTC. It codes for CASGAGTGGPVEQFF. Complete variable domain (other parts from reference TRBV12-5 and TRBJ2-1): DARVTQTPRHKVTEMGQEVTMRCQPILGHNTVFWYRQTMMQGLELLAYFRNRAPLDDSGMPKDRFSAEMPDATLATLKIQPSEPRDSAVYFCASGAGTGGPVEQFFGPGTRLTVL.

The chain has TRBV20-1 and TRBJ2-7, with 11 bases that match TRBD2. CDR3 length equals 14 residues. J gave up 4 bases and V 3 bases, and 5 bases lay outside the gene matches. CDR1 is DFQATT and CDR2 is SNEGSKA in the germline V gene (reference sequence). CDR3 in amino acids: CSASLAGGRYEQYF. The CDR3 DNA follows: TGCAGTGCTAGCTTAGCGGGAGGGAGGTACGAGCAGTACTTC.

This clonotype was seen only a few times. The chain employs TRBV4-2 and TRBJ2-7, with a possible D match to TRBD1 (7 bases). CDR1 and CDR2 (germline): LGHNA, YNFKEQ. CDR3 size: 17 residues. Trimming removed 4 bases at V and 1 base at J, with 20 bases between. CDR3 nucleotides: TGTGCCAGCAGCCCCTCCAGAAGACAGGGACTTTCCTACGAGCAGTACTTC. Translated, it gives CASSPSRRQGLSYEQYF.

The chain joins TRBV6-1 to TRBJ1-2; 8 bases agree with TRBD1. With V trimmed by 6 bases and J by 2 bases, 5 bases remained unmatched. The CDR3 loop spans 14 amino acids. The germline gives CDR1 MNHNS, CDR2 SASEGT. The CDR3 reads CASSPGQENYGYTF. The CDR3 nucleotides read TGTGCCAGCAGCCCGGGACAGGAAAACTATGGCTACACCTTC.

V is TRBV28 and J is TRBJ2-2; D uncertain. Trimming removed 6 bases at V and 6 bases at J, with 11 bases between. There are 13 residues in the CDR3. Germline V gene data show CDR1 as MDHEN and CDR2 as SYDVKM. CDR3 residues: CASRPPGSGELFF. The DNA for the CDR3 is TGTGCCAGCAGACCCCCCGGGTCCGGGGAGCTGTTTTTT.

V usage is TRBV7-9 and J usage is TRBJ2-1, with 7 positions matching TRBD1. CDR1 and CDR2 from the germline V gene are SEHNR and FQNEAQ (reference sequence). This CDR3 contains 15 residues. Unmatched junction bases numbered 12, after V lost 5 bases and J lost 8 bases. Here the CDR3 DNA reads TGTGCCAGCAGCACCCCTCTTCGCGGACAGGATGAGCAGTTCTTC. Residues: CASSTPLRGQDEQFF.

The sample holds a few counts of this clonotype. The gene calls are TRBV12-3 or TRBV12-4 and TRBJ2-2, with TRBD2 identical over 13 bases. Losses at the gene ends were 3 bases for V and 4 bases for J; bases not matched to a gene: 5. The CDR3 has 17 amino acids. CDR3 residues: CASSLELAGGPTGELFF. In DNA, the CDR3 is TGTGCCAGCAGTTTGGAACTAGCGGGAGGGCCCACCGGGGAGCTGTTTTTT.

This clonotype was detected a few times. The chain carries TRBV24-1 and TRBJ2-1; no reliable D call. The V end lost 2 bases, the J end lost 2 bases, and 9 bases lay between the germline ends. The germline V gene encodes CDR1 KGHDR and CDR2 SFDVKD. The CDR3 length is 15 residues. The DNA of the CDR3 is TGTGCCACCAGTGATTCGTGGGGAACCTACAATGAGCAGTTCTTC. This gives the protein CATSDSWGTYNEQFF.

J is TRBJ1-2 and V is TRBV29-1, with a weak D call TRBD1 (5 bases). This CDR3 is 11 amino acids long. Trimming pared 3 bases from V and 8 bases from J, leaving 10 bases between. CDR1 and CDR2 (germline): SQVTM, ANQGSEA. CDR3: CSVEGPEGYTF. DNA for the CDR3: TGCAGCGTTGAGGGGCCCGAAGGCTACACCTTC.

This rearrangement joins TRBV7-6 to TRBJ1-3; D call uncertain. This CDR3 has 17 amino acids. V was cut by 2 bases and J by 0 bases, with 14 bases left in between. CDR1 and CDR2 from the germline V gene are SGHVS and FNYEAQ. The chain's CDR3 is CASSLMRLRDSGNTIYF. DNA for the CDR3: TGTGCCAGCAGCTTAATGCGCCTGCGGGACTCTGGAAACACCATATATTTT.

This chain uses TRBV18 with TRBJ2-1, with no clear D. The CDR3 spans 17 residues. The germline CDR1 and CDR2 sequences are KGHSH and LQKENI. V lost 5 bases and J lost 5, with 22 bases in between. In nucleotides, the CDR3 is TGTGCCAGCTCATCCAAAGAGGCGAAGACCCCCAACAATGAGCAGTTCTTC. It translates to CASSSKEAKTPNNEQFF.

V usage is TRBV7-6 and J usage is TRBJ2-7, with a weak D call TRBD1 (5 bases). Germline V CDR1 and CDR2: SGHVS, FNYEAQ. The V end lost 2 bases, the J end lost 6 bases, and 14 bases lay between the germline ends. The CDR3 has 14 residues. DNA for the CDR3: TGTGCCAGCAGCTTATCGGGCAGGGTCTCCGAGCAGTACTTC. Its protein is CASSLSGRVSEQYF.

The gene calls are TRBV13 and TRBJ2-7; no definite D call. From germline, CDR1 is PRHDT and CDR2 FYEKMQ (reference sequence). V was shortened by 2 bases and J by 0 bases, with 11 bases between the two germline ends. The CDR3 runs to 15 residues. The CDR3 reads CASSLWAESSYEQYF. In DNA, the CDR3 is TGTGCCAGCAGCTTATGGGCGGAGAGCTCCTACGAGCAGTACTTC.

V gene TRBV7-3 combines with J gene TRBJ2-2; D remains ambiguous. The CDR3 totals 14 residues. CDR1 is SGHTA, CDR2 FQGTGA, per germline. With 4 bases removed from V and 2 bases from J, the gap between germline ends came to 8 bases. The CDR3 spells CASSSRSNTGELFF. CDR3 nucleotides: TGTGCCAGCAGCTCCAGATCAAACACCGGGGAGCTGTTTTTT.

The chain employs TRBV12-3 or TRBV12-4 and TRBJ1-1; D not resolved. CDR3 length: 15 amino acids. The ends were cut back, 7 bases at V and 6 bases at J, with 21 bases in the middle. CDR3 sequence: CASTFREAVGAEAFF. CDR3 bases: TGTGCCAGCACTTTCCGCGAAGCGGTGGGCGCTGAAGCTTTCTTT.

This rearrangement joins TRBV6-1 to TRBJ1-4; TRBD1 matches at 7 bases. Germline CDR1 is MNHNS and CDR2 is SASEGT. This CDR3 is built from 15 residues. Unmatched junction bases numbered 10, after V lost 6 bases and J lost 6 bases. The CDR3 bases are TGTGCCAGCAGCCCACTGGACAGGAGTCATGAAAAACTGTTTTTT. It translates to CASSPLDRSHEKLFF.